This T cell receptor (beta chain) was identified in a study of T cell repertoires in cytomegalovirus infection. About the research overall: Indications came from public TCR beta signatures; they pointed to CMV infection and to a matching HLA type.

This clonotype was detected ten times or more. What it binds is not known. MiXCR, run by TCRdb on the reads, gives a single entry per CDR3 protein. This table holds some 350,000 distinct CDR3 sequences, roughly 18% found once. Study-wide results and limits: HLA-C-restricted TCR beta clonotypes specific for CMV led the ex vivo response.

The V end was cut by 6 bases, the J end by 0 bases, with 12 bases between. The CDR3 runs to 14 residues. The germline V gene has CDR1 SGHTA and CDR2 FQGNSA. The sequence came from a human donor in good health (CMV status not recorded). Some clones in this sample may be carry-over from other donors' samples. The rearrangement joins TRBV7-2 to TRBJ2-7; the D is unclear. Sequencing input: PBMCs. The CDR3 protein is CASSTQAFSYEQYF. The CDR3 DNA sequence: TGTGCCAGCAGTACTCAGGCCTTCTCCTACGAGCAGTACTTC.